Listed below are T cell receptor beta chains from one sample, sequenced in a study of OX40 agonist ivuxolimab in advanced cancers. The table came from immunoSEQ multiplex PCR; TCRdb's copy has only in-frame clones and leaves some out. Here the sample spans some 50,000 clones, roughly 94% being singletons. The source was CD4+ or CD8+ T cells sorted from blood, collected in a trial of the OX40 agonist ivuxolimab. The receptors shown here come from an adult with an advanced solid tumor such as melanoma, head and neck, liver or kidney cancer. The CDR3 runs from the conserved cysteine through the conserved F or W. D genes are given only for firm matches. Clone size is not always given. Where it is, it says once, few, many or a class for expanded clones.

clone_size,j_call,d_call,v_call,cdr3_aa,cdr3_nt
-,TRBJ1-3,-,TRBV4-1,CASSQEASSSGNTIYF,TGCGCCAGCAGCCAAGAGGCCAGCAGCTCTGGAAACACCATATATTTT
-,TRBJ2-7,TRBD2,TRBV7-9,CASSRGGEQYF,TGTGCCAGCAGCCGGGGGGGCGAGCAGTACTTC
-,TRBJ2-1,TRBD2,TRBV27,CATDSSAGAYNEQFF,TGTGCCACCGATTCGAGCGCGGGAGCCTACAATGAGCAGTTCTTC
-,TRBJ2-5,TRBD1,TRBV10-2,CASSRGPAETQYF,TGCGCCAGCAGTAGGGGGCCAGCGGAGACCCAGTACTTC
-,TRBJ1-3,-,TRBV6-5,CASSYSAGVGNTIYF,TGTGCCAGCAGTTACTCGGCTGGGGTTGGAAACACCATATATTTT
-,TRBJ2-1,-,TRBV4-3,CASSHRNSAYNEQFF,TGCGCCAGCAGCCATCGAAACTCTGCCTACAATGAGCAGTTCTTC
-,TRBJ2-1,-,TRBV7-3,CASSPRVGGVDEQFF,TGTGCCAGCAGCCCCCGGGTAGGGGGGGTCGATGAGCAGTTCTTC
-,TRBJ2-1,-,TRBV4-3,CASSQDPRTPNEQFF,TGCGCCAGCAGCCAAGATCCGAGGACTCCTAATGAGCAGTTCTTC
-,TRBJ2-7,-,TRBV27,CASSLYDSSYEQYF,TGTGCCAGCAGTTTATATGACAGTTCCTACGAGCAGTACTTC
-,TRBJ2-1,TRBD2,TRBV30,CAGTRLAAHNEQFF,TGTGCCGGGACCAGACTAGCGGCCCACAATGAGCAGTTCTTC
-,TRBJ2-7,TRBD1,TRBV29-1,CSVAPGTGSDEQYF,TGCAGCGTTGCCCCCGGGACAGGTTCGGACGAGCAGTACTTC
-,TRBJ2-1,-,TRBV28,CASRERVVPYNEQFF,TGTGCCAGCAGAGAGCGGGTCGTTCCCTACAATGAGCAGTTCTTC
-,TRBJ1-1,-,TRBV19,CASSIIWGENTEAFF,TGTGCCAGTAGTATAATATGGGGGGAGAACACTGAAGCTTTCTTT
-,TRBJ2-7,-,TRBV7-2,CASSLGGPLYEQYF,TGTGCCAGCAGCTTAGGGGGCCCCCTCTACGAGCAGTACTTC
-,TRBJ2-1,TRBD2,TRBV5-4,CASSLRLAGGVVNEQFF,TGTGCCAGCAGCTTACGACTAGCGGGAGGGGTGGTGAATGAGCAGTTCTTC
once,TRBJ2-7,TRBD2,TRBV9,CASSVVGGGYEQYF,TGTGCCAGCAGCGTGGTTGGGGGAGGGTACGAGCAGTACTTC
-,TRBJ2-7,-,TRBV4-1,CASSQEGPFRGSYEQYF,TGCGCCAGCAGCCAAGAGGGCCCGTTCCGCGGGTCCTACGAGCAGTACTTC
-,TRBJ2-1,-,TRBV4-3,CASSQGASYNEQFF,TGCGCCAGCAGCCAAGGGGCTAGTTACAATGAGCAGTTCTTC
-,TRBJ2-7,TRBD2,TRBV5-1,CASSWTSGNSYEQYF,TGCGCCAGCAGCTGGACTAGCGGGAACTCCTACGAGCAGTACTTC
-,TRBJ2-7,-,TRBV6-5,CASSPGQGGPYEQYF,TGTGCCAGCAGTCCCGGACAGGGAGGGCCCTACGAGCAGTACTTC
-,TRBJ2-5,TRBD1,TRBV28,CASSPRTGVHQETQYF,TGTGCCAGCAGTCCCCGGACAGGGGTTCATCAAGAGACCCAGTACTTC
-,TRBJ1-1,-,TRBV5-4,CASSLWWGGGVF,TGTGCCAGCAGCTTGTGGTGGGGTGGGGGTGTCTTT
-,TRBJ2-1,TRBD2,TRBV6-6,CASSYAGLARNNEQFF,TGTGCCAGCAGTTACGCGGGACTAGCGAGAAACAATGAGCAGTTCTTC
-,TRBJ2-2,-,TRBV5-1,CASSSTGFLNGELFF,TGCGCCAGCAGCAGTACAGGGTTTCTAAACGGGGAGCTGTTTTTT
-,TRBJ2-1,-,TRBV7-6,CASTSMSGEVPYNEQFF,TGTGCCAGCACCTCTATGTCCGGGGAAGTACCCTACAATGAGCAGTTCTTC
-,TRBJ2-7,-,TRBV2,CASSDVYRFYEQYF,TGTGCCAGCAGTGACGTGTACAGGTTCTACGAGCAGTACTTC